This T cell receptor (beta chain) was obtained from a study of blood T cell repertoires in COVID-19. Cohort assignment relied on participant-reported clinical history. Here immunoSEQ multiplex PCR was the method, and the copy in TCRdb shows in-frame clones only, minus some. The table records approximately 390,000 clones, roughly 87% of them present only once. The CDR3 runs to 14 residues. Losses at the gene ends were 1 base for V and 4 bases for J; bases not matched to a gene: 2. Germline V gives CDR1 LGHNT, CDR2 FRNRAP. The table lists this clone with many counts. The clonotype originates from a woman aged 35 to 49 with acute COVID-19. The sample consisted of PBMCs or T cells enriched from blood (not recorded which). The chain carries TRBV12-5 and TRBJ1-2; 8 positions match TRBD1. As DNA, the CDR3 is TGTGCTAGTGGTTTGGAGACAGGGGCCTATGGCTACACCTTC. Protein sequence: CASGLETGAYGYTF.